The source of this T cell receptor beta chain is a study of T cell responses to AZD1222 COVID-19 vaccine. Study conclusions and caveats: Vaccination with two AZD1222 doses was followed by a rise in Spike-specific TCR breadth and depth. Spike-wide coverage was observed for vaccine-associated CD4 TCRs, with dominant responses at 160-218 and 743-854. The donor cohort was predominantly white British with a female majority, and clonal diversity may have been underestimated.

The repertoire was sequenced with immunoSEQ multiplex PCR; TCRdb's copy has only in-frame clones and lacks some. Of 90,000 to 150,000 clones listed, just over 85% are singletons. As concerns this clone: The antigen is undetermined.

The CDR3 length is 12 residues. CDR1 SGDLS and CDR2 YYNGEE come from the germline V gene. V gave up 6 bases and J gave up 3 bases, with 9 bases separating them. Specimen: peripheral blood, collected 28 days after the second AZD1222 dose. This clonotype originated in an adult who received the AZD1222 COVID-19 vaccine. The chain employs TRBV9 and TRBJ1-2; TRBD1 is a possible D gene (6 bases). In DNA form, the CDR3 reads TGTGCCAGCAAATCAGGGGACTATGGCTACACCTTC. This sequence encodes CASKSGDYGYTF.